The 22 T cell receptor beta chains below all came from one sample that was sequenced in a study of CD8 T cells in ankylosing spondylitis (TCRdb year 2017). Libraries were constructed by 5' RACE. The run used an Illumina HiSeq 2500. In TCRdb, the public reads were trimmed at Q25 with fastp and aligned with MiXCR, with productive beta chains retained. Each CDR3 protein appears once, grouped with its most common genes and DNA. The sample yields approximately 300,000 distinct CDR3 sequences; roughly 8% were counted once. 14% to 15% of the sample is taken by the ten largest. No antigen has been identified for these receptors. Broad study findings and their caveats: A TCR beta motif of 7 or 8 highly homologous amino acid variants appeared characteristic of blood from ankylosing spondylitis patients.

Sequenced: blood, either unsorted or a sorted T cell fraction (not recorded which). These receptors were collected from a male donor with ankylosing spondylitis.

This clonotype was counted many times. The chain is built from TRBV28 and TRBJ2-5; 10 bases align to TRBD1. CDR1 and CDR2 (germline): MDHEN, SYDVKM. V shed 8 bases, J shed 5 bases, and the junction held 8 bases outside the gene matches. The CDR3 runs 14 residues. DNA of the CDR3: TGTGCCAGCCTAGGACAGGGGGTTTTGGAGACCCAGTACTTC. Its protein is CASLGQGVLETQYF.

This clonotype has a handful of counts. The CDR3 region is CASRPWGTGGRDEQYF. Here the CDR3 DNA reads TGTGCCAGCAGGCCCTGGGGGACAGGGGGCCGGGACGAGCAGTACTTC. The chain carries TRBV27 and TRBJ2-7, with 12 bases matching TRBD1. The CDR3 extends over 16 amino acids. The germline V gene encodes CDR1 MNHEY and CDR2 SMNVEV (reference sequence). J lost 5 bases, V lost 6 bases, and 11 bases had no gene match.

This rearrangement joins TRBV7-2 to TRBJ2-3, with 7 bases lining up with TRBD2. The germline V gene encodes CDR1 SGHTA and CDR2 FQGNSA. This CDR3 is 15 amino acids long. Trimming took 1 base from V and 4 from J; bases not matched to a gene: 5. The CDR3 sequence: CASSLVSSGSDTQYF. The CDR3 coding sequence is TGTGCCAGCAGCTTAGTCTCTAGCGGCTCAGATACGCAGTATTTT.

This clonotype was recorded a few times. The chain employs TRBV12-5 and TRBJ2-1; tentatively, D is TRBD1 or TRBD2 (5 bases each). The germline V and J ends were trimmed by 6 bases and 9 bases, with 15 bases remaining between them. Germline lookup yields CDR1 LGHNT and CDR2 FRNRAP. The CDR3 is 13 amino acids. The CDR3 loop reads CASGPTGTIEQFF. The CDR3 DNA follows: TGTGCTAGTGGACCGACTGGGACGATTGAGCAGTTCTTC.

The chain employs TRBV29-1 and TRBJ2-7; D gene ambiguous. The CDR3 has 13 amino acids. Trimming removed 5 bases at V and 2 bases at J, with 13 bases between. Germline CDR1 reads SQVTM; CDR2 reads ANQGSEA. This chain's CDR3 is CSVTDGRTYEQYF. The CDR3 DNA sequence: TGCAGCGTTACCGACGGACGGACCTACGAGCAGTACTTC.

Remarks on this clonotype: Given a much more abundant clone one base away, this may be a read error. V usage is TRBV7-3 and J usage is TRBJ2-3; no definite D call. This CDR3 comprises 13 residues. V lost 3 bases and J lost 6, with 10 bases in between. The germline gives CDR1 SGHTA, CDR2 FQGTGA. The CDR3 loop is CASSFTAPDTQYF. The DNA of the CDR3 is TGTGCCAGCAGCTTTACGGCCCCCGATACGCAGTATTTT.

This clonotype was counted between two and nine times. V gene TRBV29-1 combines with J gene TRBJ2-2; tentative D call: TRBD1 (6 bases). V was trimmed by 4 bases and J by 6 bases, leaving 9 bases between them. The CDR3 is 12 residues long. The germline CDR1 and CDR2 sequences are SQVTM and ANQGSEA. The CDR3 coding sequence is TGCAGCGTTGTACGGACAGCCGGGGAGCTGTTTTTT. Amino acid sequence: CSVVRTAGELFF.

In this sample, this clonotype turned up a few times. V gene TRBV5-1 combines with J gene TRBJ2-7, with D possibly being TRBD1 (6 bases). V was trimmed by 4 bases and J by 1 base, leaving 9 bases between them. CDR3 length: 13 residues. The germline V gene encodes CDR1 SGHRS and CDR2 YFSETQ. The DNA for the CDR3 is TGCGCCAGCAGCATCACAGGGTCCTACGAGCAGTACTTC. It translates to CASSITGSYEQYF.

This clonotype occurred a few times. This sequence joins TRBV24-1 and TRBJ2-1; 8 positions match TRBD2. Per germline, CDR1 KGHDR and CDR2 SFDVKD. Trimming cost V 1 base and J 3 bases; bases outside gene matches: 1. The CDR3 has 15 amino acids. The CDR3 reads CATSDLAGDYNEQFF. The DNA for the CDR3 is TGTGCCACCAGTGATTTAGCGGGAGACTACAATGAGCAGTTCTTC.

This chain joins TRBV7-9 and TRBJ2-2; 7 bases match TRBD1. There are 15 residues in the CDR3. CDR1 is SEHNR and CDR2 is FQNEAQ in the germline V gene (reference sequence). The junction had 4 bases not matched to a gene; V was cut back by 4 bases and J by 2 bases. The DNA of the CDR3 is TGTGCCAGCAGCTCGACAGGGCTTAACACCGGGGAGCTGTTTTTT. Translating gives CASSSTGLNTGELFF. The full variable domain, rest sourced from reference TRBV7-9 and TRBJ2-2, is DTGVSQNPRHKITKRGQNVTFRCDPISEHNRLYWYRQTLGQGPEFLTYFQNEAQLEKSRLLSDRFSAERPKGSFSTLEIQRTEQGDSAMYLCASSSTGLNTGELFFGEGSRLTVL.

This clonotype has a handful of counts. V is TRBV20-1 and J is TRBJ1-2; D ambiguous. V was cut by 1 base and J by 8 bases, with 8 bases left in between. Germline values: CDR1 DFQATT, CDR2 SNEGSKA (reference sequence). This CDR3 comprises 11 residues. CDR3 in amino acids: CSARGTWGYTF. The CDR3 bases are TGCAGTGCTAGAGGGACCTGGGGCTACACCTTC.

This clonotype was seen a few times. The V call is TRBV5-1, the J call TRBJ1-2; 7 bases are a match to TRBD1. Trimming removed 4 bases from V and 3 bases from J; junction bases left unmatched: 9. Per germline, CDR1 SGHRS and CDR2 YFSETQ. The CDR3 contains 15 residues. The CDR3 DNA is TGCGCCAGCAGCCTACCGACAGGGCCCCACTATGGCTACACCTTC. Amino acids: CASSLPTGPHYGYTF.

The chain employs TRBV5-1 and TRBJ2-1, with D perhaps matching TRBD1 or TRBD2 (5 bases each). Germline V gene lookup returns CDR1 SGHRS and CDR2 YFSETQ. The CDR3 extends over 16 amino acids. Trimming took 2 bases from V and 7 from J, leaving 19 bases between them. The CDR3 reads CASSLASPGRINEQFF. DNA of the CDR3: TGCGCCAGCAGCTTAGCCTCCCCGGGACGGATAAATGAGCAGTTCTTC. The whole variable domain, filled in from reference TRBV5-1 and TRBJ2-1, reads KAGVTQTPRYLIKTRGQQVTLSCSPISGHRSVSWYQQTPGQGLQFLFEYFSETQRNKGNFPGRFSGRQFSNSRSEMNVSTLELGDSALYLCASSLASPGRINEQFFGPGTRLTVL.

This CDR3 reads CASSIILAGDTGELFF. The CDR3 DNA reads TGTGCCAGTAGTATCATACTAGCAGGAGACACCGGGGAGCTGTTTTTT. The genes are TRBV19 and TRBJ2-2, with a tentative D call TRBD2 (6 bases). The CDR3 contains 16 residues. V lost 3 bases and J 3 bases, leaving 14 bases between the germline ends. Germline V gene lookup returns CDR1 LNHDA and CDR2 SQIVND (reference sequence).

A remark on this clonotype: A much larger clone lies one base from this, so it may be a read error. This chain links TRBV7-8 with TRBJ2-2; TRBD2 agrees at 11 bases. Germline V CDR1 and CDR2: SGHVS, FQNEAQ. Unmatched junction bases numbered 8, after V lost 6 bases and J lost 5 bases. The CDR3 length is 16 residues. The DNA for the CDR3 is TGTGCCAGCAGTCCCAGAGTAGCGGGAGGGACCGGGGAGCTGTTTTTT. This gives the protein CASSPRVAGGTGELFF.

The chain combines TRBV15 with TRBJ2-5; D not resolved. CDR1 LNHNV and CDR2 YYDKDF come from the germline V gene (reference sequence). The V and J ends lost 4 bases and 5 bases respectively, with 17 bases between them. There are 15 residues in the CDR3. In DNA, the CDR3 is TGTGCCACCAGCACAGATCGGGTGGCCTGGGAGACCCAGTACTTC. Its protein is CATSTDRVAWETQYF.

This clonotype was seen more than once but under ten times. V usage is TRBV27 and J usage is TRBJ2-1, with D possibly being TRBD2 (5 bases). This CDR3 is 12 amino acids long. Per germline, CDR1 MNHEY and CDR2 SMNVEV (reference sequence). With 5 bases removed from V and 6 bases from J, the gap between germline ends came to 8 bases. Here the CDR3 reads CASSRGINEQFF. The CDR3 nucleotides are TGTGCCAGCAGTCGAGGGATCAATGAGCAGTTCTTC.

This clonotype appeared a few times. The chain employs TRBV10-3 and TRBJ1-1; TRBD1 is a possible D gene (5 bases). The CDR3 runs to 13 residues. Germline loops: CDR1 ENHRY, CDR2 SYGVKD. Deletions cut 6 bases from V and 3 bases from J, with 11 bases between. The CDR3 nucleotides read TGTGCCATCAGGGGGGTTCGGGACACTGAAGCTTTCTTT. Translated: CAIRGVRDTEAFF.

This clonotype occurred a few times. The V gene is TRBV11-3, the J gene TRBJ2-5; D is uncertain. The CDR3 extends over 14 amino acids. The V gene's germline CDR1 is SGHNT and CDR2 YENEEA. Trimming took off 1 base at V and 0 bases at J, with 6 bases between the two ends. CDR3 bases: TGTGCCAGCAGCTTAGTCCGGGACCAAGAGACCCAGTACTTC. The encoded protein is CASSLVRDQETQYF.

This clonotype was seen ten or more times. The rearrangement uses TRBV15 and TRBJ2-7, with 10 bases lining up with TRBD2. V was clipped by 2 bases and J by 4 bases; unmatched bases: 2. In germline, CDR1 is LNHNV, CDR2 YYDKDF (reference sequence). CDR3 length equals 14 residues. The CDR3 sequence: CATSRTSGKYEQYF. DNA of the CDR3: TGTGCCACCAGCAGAACTAGCGGGAAGTACGAGCAGTACTTC. Filled out from reference TRBV15 and TRBJ2-7, the complete variable domain reads DAMVIQNPRYQVTQFGKPVTLSCSQTLNHNVMYWYQQKSSQAPKLLFHYYDKDFNNEADTPDNFQSRRPNTSFCFLDIRSPGLGDTAMYLCATSRTSGKYEQYFGPGTRLTVT.

The chain combines TRBV7-9 with TRBJ1-1; tentative D call: TRBD1 (5 bases). Germline-derived CDR1 and CDR2 are SEHNR and FQNEAQ (reference sequence). The CDR3 is 12 residues long. Trimming shortened V by 4 bases and J by 6 bases, and 9 bases separated the two germline ends. The CDR3 DNA sequence: TGTGCCAGCAGCTCAGGGTTGGCTGAAGCTTTCTTT. Amino acids: CASSSGLAEAFF. Combining the CDR3 with reference TRBV7-9 and TRBJ1-1 gives the whole variable domain DTGVSQNPRHKITKRGQNVTFRCDPISEHNRLYWYRQTLGQGPEFLTYFQNEAQLEKSRLLSDRFSAERPKGSFSTLEIQRTEQGDSAMYLCASSSGLAEAFFGQGTRLTVV.

This clonotype occurred a few times. This sequence joins TRBV18 and TRBJ2-5; no firm D call. This CDR3 comprises 16 residues. Trimming removed 2 bases at V and 0 bases at J, with 13 bases between. Looked up from germline, CDR1 is KGHSH and CDR2 is LQKENI. In DNA form, the CDR3 reads TGTGCCAGCTCACCAAACACATCCCCGTACCAAGAGACCCAGTACTTC. This codes for CASSPNTSPYQETQYF.